The T cell receptor beta chain described here comes from a study of response to subunit inactivated influenza vaccine. Each CDR3 protein gets one entry after TCRdb re-called the RT-PCR reads with MiXCR. The sample carries some 550,000 distinct CDR3 sequences, 20% to 25% recorded once. Germline loops: CDR1 SNHLY, CDR2 FYNNEI. V lost 7 bases to trimming and J lost 3 bases, with 14 bases between them. CDR3 length: 14 residues. These data are also associated with another study on T cells expressing NK-cell markers. That investigation notes: With UMIs, 5'RACE template switching was used to make TCR beta cDNA. Of the CD8+ T cells in about 6 donors, about 1.0-7.0% belonged to dominant NKG2C+ clonotypes.

This material consisted of CD4+ T cells sorted from PBMCs, taken 12 days after vaccination. This TCR came from a man between 50 and 59 years old who received an inactivated influenza vaccine. This chain links TRBV2 with TRBJ2-3; D perhaps matches TRBD1 (5 bases). CDR3 sequence reads: CASMGRIRTDTQYF. In DNA form, the CDR3 reads TGTGCCAGCATGGGGCGGATACGTACAGATACGCAGTATTTT.